This T cell receptor (beta chain) was identified in a study of cytomegalovirus exposure and HLA in healthy donors. This clone is a singleton in its sample. The CDR3 runs to 15 residues. Looked up from germline, CDR1 is SGHVS and CDR2 is FQNEAQ. J lost 4 bases, V lost 5 bases, and 5 bases had no gene match. Use of 60 Vbeta and 13 Jbeta primers characterized the PCR. TCRdb keeps only in-frame clones here, not all; method: immunoSEQ multiplex PCR. The table has 100,000 to 150,000 clones, around 80% seen once; the top ten hold about 3.5%. Material: PBMCs. The chain uses TRBV7-8 and TRBJ2-1, with 10 bases lining up with TRBD2. The sequence was obtained from a young man in good health and CMV-seronegative. The CDR3 bases are TGTGCCAGCAGCACTACTAGCGGGATATACAATGAGCAGTTCTTC. Translation: CASSTTSGIYNEQFF. The full variable domain, completed using reference TRBV7-8 and TRBJ2-1, is GAGVSQSPRYKVAKRGQDVALRCDPISGHVSLFWYQQALGQGPEFLTYFQNEAQLDKSGLPSDRFFAERPEGSVSTLKIQRTQQEDSAVYLCASSTTSGIYNEQFFGPGTRLTVL.